A single sample gave rise to the 6 T cell receptor beta chains below, sequenced in a study of beta chain features in type 1 diabetes. Expressed TCRB transcripts were sequenced, since all the RNA that had been isolated was reverse transcribed. The repertoire was sequenced with immunoSEQ multiplex PCR; TCRdb's copy has only in-frame clones and lacks some. The sample lists 200,000 to 300,000 clones; 55% to 70% were seen once. Source material: naive CD4+ T cells from blood. All receptors derive from a man aged 25-45 years in good health.

This clone was detected only a few times. The chain couples TRBV7-9 to TRBJ1-1; possibly TRBD1 for D (6 bases). CDR3 size: 13 residues. Per the germline V gene, CDR1 is SEHNR and CDR2 is FQNEAQ (reference sequence). CDR3 residues: CGTGTSVNTEAFF. Here the CDR3 DNA reads TGTGGCACAGGGACAAGCGTGAACACTGAAGCTTTCTTT.

The V call is TRBV4-3, the J call TRBJ2-3; D is ambiguous. The CDR3 has 14 residues. V was pared by 0 bases and J by 4 bases, with 8 bases between. Germline V lookup: CDR1 LGHNA, CDR2 YSLEER. CDR3 loop: CASSQEPRSDTQYF. The CDR3 nucleotides are TGCGCCAGCAGCCAAGAGCCAAGGTCAGATACGCAGTATTTT.

As for this clone: The sample carries other DNA sequences with the same CDR3. V and J are TRBV7-9 and TRBJ1-1; tentatively, D is TRBD1 (6 bases). V was clipped by 1 base and J by 1 base, with 7 bases between them. The CDR3 is made up of 14 amino acids. Germline CDR1 reads SEHNR; CDR2 reads FQNEAQ (reference sequence). CDR3 DNA: TGTGCCAGCAGCTTAGGGACAGCGAACACTGAAGCTTTCTTT. This codes for CASSLGTANTEAFF.

The genes are TRBV5-4 and TRBJ2-2, with 12 bases aligning to TRBD2. Germline lookup yields CDR1 SGHNT and CDR2 YYREEE (reference sequence). After removal of 6 bases from V and 7 bases from J, the junction contained 7 bases not matched to a gene. CDR3 size: 15 residues. The DNA of the CDR3 is TGTGCCAGCAACCGACAGGGACTAGCGGGCGGGGAGCTGTTTTTT. Amino acid sequence: CASNRQGLAGGELFF.

This clone was detected once. This chain joins TRBV11-3 and TRBJ2-3, with a possible D match to TRBD2 (5 bases). V was trimmed by 1 base and J by 14 bases, leaving 13 bases between them. The CDR3 is made up of 12 amino acids. Germline V lookup: CDR1 SGHNT, CDR2 YENEEA. In DNA form, the CDR3 reads TGTGCCAGCAGCTTAGGGACGGCGCGGGCGTATTTT. Its protein product is CASSLGTARAYF.

The chain uses TRBV14 and TRBJ2-7, with D possibly being TRBD2 (6 bases). The CDR3 is 15 residues long. The V gene's germline CDR1 is SGHDN and CDR2 FVKESK. Trimming took 4 bases from V and 1 from J, leaving 14 bases between them. The CDR3 sequence: CASSPQAGSSYEQYF. The CDR3 region has the DNA TGTGCCAGCAGCCCCCAGGCGGGGAGTTCCTACGAGCAGTACTTC.